This T cell receptor beta chain was documented in a study of blood T cells in healthy people across ages. General study points: Naive CD4+ cell counts and diversity both ran higher in long-lived than in aged donors.

The V and J ends lost 5 bases and 5 bases, in that order; junction bases with no gene match: 11. This CDR3 comprises 16 residues. Germline loops: CDR1 SGHTA, CDR2 FQGNSA. This clonotype was picked up a small number of times. Its target is not known. It was with a sample-barcoded 5' primer and a J-beta primer mix that a second PCR of roughly 7 to 11 cycles was run. Through a template-switch adaptor with 12 random nucleotides, each cDNA molecule received a tag. MiXCR was run by TCRdb on the 5' RACE reads, yielding one entry per CDR3 protein. The table includes some 700,000 distinct CDR3 sequences, approximately 39% detected once. Peripheral blood, approximately 10 milliliters per donor, was collected.

The source is a woman aged 55-70 years in good health. Sequenced sample: blood. The gene calls are TRBV7-2 and TRBJ2-3; TRBD2 matches at 9 bases. CDR3 amino acids: CASSRNSGSLVDTQYF. The CDR3 DNA is TGTGCCAGCAGCCGCAATAGCGGGAGTTTGGTAGATACGCAGTATTTT.